This passage covers 10 T cell receptor beta chains from one sample sequenced in a study of regulatory T cells in long-lasting Graves disease. Time point meaning: persistent/refractory GD, antithyroid drugs over 5 years with positive TRAb. The TCR library was made from RNA extracted from PBMCs. To make TCR beta libraries, researchers used iRepertoire HTBI primers and Arm-PCR of CDR3 regions. TCRdb fed the multiplex PCR reads into MiXCR, producing one record per CDR3 protein. The repertoire includes a few hundred thousand distinct CDR3 sequences, approximately 23% of them detected once, and around 12% sits in the top ten. Sequences were derived from peripheral blood mononuclear cells (PBMCs), sampled when the disease was refractory, from a patient treated with antithyroid drugs. The receptors stem from a female donor with Graves disease.

V and J are TRBV6-1 and TRBJ1-5, with a weak D call TRBD1 (6 bases). This CDR3 region has 17 residues. CDR1 is MNHNS, CDR2 SASEGT, per germline. V lost 3 bases and J lost 0, with 15 bases in between. The CDR3 nucleotides are TGTGCCAGCAGTGATCCCGGGACAACCCTTAGCAATCAGCCCCAGCATTTT. Its protein is CASSDPGTTLSNQPQHF.

This chain links TRBV6-1 with TRBJ2-3; tentative D call: TRBD2 (5 bases). CDR3 length equals 15 residues. Trimming removed 8 bases from V and 0 bases from J, with 15 bases in between. In germline, CDR1 is MNHNS, CDR2 SASEGT. The CDR3 loop reads CASATSGSSTDTQYF. In DNA form, the CDR3 reads TGTGCCAGCGCAACGAGCGGATCTAGCACAGATACGCAGTATTTT.

Ten or more counts support this clonotype. The chain uses TRBV29-1 and TRBJ2-7, with 9 nucleotides matching TRBD2. Germline CDR1 and CDR2: SQVTM and ANQGSEA. The V and J ends lost 6 bases and 2 bases, in that order; junction bases with no gene match: 2. The CDR3 contains 12 residues. CDR3 coding DNA: TGCAGCGTGGGACTAGCCACCTACGAGCAGTACTTC. Its translation is CSVGLATYEQYF.

This chain's CDR3 is CASSRDRAYNEQFF. The CDR3 region has the DNA TGTGCCAGCAGTAGGGACAGGGCTTACAATGAGCAGTTCTTC. The chain combines TRBV6-4 with TRBJ2-1; 9 bases are a match to TRBD1. CDR1 is MRHNA and CDR2 is SNTAGT in the germline V gene. With V trimmed by 5 bases and J by 4 bases, 3 bases remained unmatched. This CDR3 spans 14 amino acids.

This sequence joins TRBV19 and TRBJ1-4; D is undetermined. Germline V gene data show CDR1 as LNHDA and CDR2 as SQIVND (reference sequence). This CDR3 has 16 residues. V lost 0 bases and J lost 0, with 8 bases in between. CDR3 sequence reads: CASSIDDGPTNEKLFF. The DNA for the CDR3 is TGTGCCAGTAGTATAGATGATGGTCCAACTAATGAAAAACTGTTTTTT. The entire variable domain, with the rest obtained from reference TRBV19 and TRBJ1-4, is as follows: DGGITQSPKYLFRKEGQNVTLSCEQNLNHDAMYWYRQDPGQGLRLIYYSQIVNDFQKGDIAEGYSVSREKKESFPLTVTSAQKNPTAFYLCASSIDDGPTNEKLFFGSGTQLSVL.

On this clonotype itself: Relative to the germline gene, one junction end is altered; a read error may explain this. The chain links TRBV6-1 to TRBJ2-2; a possible D gene is TRBD2 (5 bases). CDR3 length equals 12 residues. Per the germline V gene, CDR1 is MNHNS and CDR2 is SASEGT. CDR3 DNA sequence: TGTGCCAGCAGTGCGGGATCCGGGGAGCTGTTGTTT. Its protein product is CASSAGSGELLF.

The sample holds many counts of this clonotype. V gene TRBV13 combines with J gene TRBJ1-2, with 12 nucleotides matching TRBD1. Trimming cost V 4 bases and J 7 bases; bases outside gene matches: 7. CDR1 and CDR2 from the germline V gene are PRHDT and FYEKMQ (reference sequence). This CDR3 has 15 residues. CDR3: CASSSPRDRGLGYTF. As DNA, the CDR3 is TGTGCCAGCAGCTCCCCCAGGGACAGGGGGCTTGGCTACACCTTC. Combining the CDR3 with reference TRBV13 and TRBJ1-2 gives the whole variable domain AAGVIQSPRHLIKEKRETATLKCYPIPRHDTVYWYQQGPGQDPQFLISFYEKMQSDKGSIPDRFSAQQFSDYHSELNMSSLELGDSALYFCASSSPRDRGLGYTFGSGTRLTVV.

This clonotype was recorded at least ten times. The rearrangement uses TRBV7-2 and TRBJ1-1, with unresolved D. Trimming removed 1 base at V and 4 bases at J, with 10 bases between. The CDR3 has 14 amino acids. CDR1 is SGHTA and CDR2 is FQGNSA in the germline V gene. In nucleotides, the CDR3 is TGTGCCAGCAGCTTAGATGGAGATAGCACTGAAGCTTTCTTT. Amino acid sequence: CASSLDGDSTEAFF.

This clonotype was observed a few times. The rearrangement uses TRBV29-1 and TRBJ2-5; 10 bases are shared with TRBD2. The CDR3 loop spans 16 amino acids. The ends lost 6 bases at V and 5 bases at J; junction bases unmatched: 15. Per the germline V gene, CDR1 is SQVTM and CDR2 is ANQGSEA. In DNA form, the CDR3 reads TGCAGCGTCCCCGAACCCCAGCGGGAGGGCCATGAGACCCAGTACTTC. Its protein is CSVPEPQREGHETQYF.

The chain uses TRBV20-1 and TRBJ1-1; D remains ambiguous. The CDR3 sequence is 14 residues long. Germline-derived CDR1 and CDR2 are DFQATT and SNEGSKA (reference sequence). The ends were cut back, 5 bases at V and 0 bases at J, with 13 bases in the middle. CDR3 sequence: CSAETDGMNTEAFF. CDR3 sequence (DNA): TGCAGTGCTGAAACCGACGGAATGAACACTGAAGCTTTCTTT.